The 11 T cell receptor beta chains below come from one sample, sequenced in a study of cytomegalovirus exposure and HLA in healthy donors. Sequenced by immunoSEQ multiplex PCR; TCRdb stores in-frame clones only, minus some. This sample has around 190,000 clones; about 83% occur once, and the top ten carry over 1.1%. The sample consisted of PBMCs. These TCRs come from a woman younger than 30 in good health and CMV-seronegative.

The chain is built from TRBV11-1 and TRBJ2-2; maybe TRBD2 (6 bases). The CDR3 has 17 residues. Germline lookup yields CDR1 SGHAT and CDR2 FQDESV (reference sequence). Deletions cut 5 bases from V and 6 bases from J, with 22 bases between. The CDR3 region has the DNA TGTGCCAGCAGCCAATTCGGGAGAGGGGCGCATGCCGGGGAGCTGTTTTTT. As protein: CASSQFGRGAHAGELFF.

The genes are TRBV19 and TRBJ1-2, with TRBD1 identical over 8 bases. The CDR3 consists of 17 residues. With V trimmed by 5 bases and J by 4 bases, 15 bases remained unmatched. Looked up from germline, CDR1 is LNHDA and CDR2 is SQIVND (reference sequence). This CDR3 reads CASSGGTGGARGYGYTF. The CDR3 coding sequence is TGTGCCAGTAGTGGTGGGACAGGAGGAGCTAGGGGCTATGGCTACACCTTC.

The CDR3 DNA is TGTGCCAGCAGCGCCTATCCGGGACAGGTTAGCTCTGGAAACACCATATATTTT. Amino acids: CASSAYPGQVSSGNTIYF. The gene calls are TRBV7-3 and TRBJ1-3, with 8 nucleotides matching TRBD1. This CDR3 contains 18 residues. Germline CDR1 and CDR2: SGHTA and FQGTGA. V trimming: 5 bases; J trimming: 0 bases; junction bases outside the gene matches: 12.

The chain links TRBV25-1 to TRBJ2-7; possibly TRBD1 for D (5 bases). Germline V gene lookup returns CDR1 MGHDK and CDR2 SYGVNS. This CDR3 has 14 residues. V lost 1 base to trimming and J lost 2 bases, with 9 bases between them. The CDR3 spells CASSEWGATYEQYF. In DNA form, the CDR3 reads TGTGCCAGCAGTGAATGGGGCGCAACCTACGAGCAGTACTTC.

The chain couples TRBV19 to TRBJ1-2; TRBD1 agrees at 10 bases. The CDR3 is 13 amino acids. V trimming: 10 bases; J trimming: 2 bases; junction bases outside the gene matches: 4. CDR1 LNHDA and CDR2 SQIVND come from the germline V gene (reference sequence). This CDR3 reads CATGTGANYGYTF. The CDR3 DNA is TGTGCCACCGGGACAGGGGCGAACTATGGCTACACCTTC.

V and J are TRBV19 and TRBJ1-2; D is ambiguous. This CDR3 has 15 residues. Germline V lookup: CDR1 LNHDA, CDR2 SQIVND (reference sequence). Trimming stripped 6 bases from V and 2 bases from J, with 16 bases between. DNA for the CDR3: TGTGCCAGTAGGGAGGGCGTTGGCGGGAACTATGGCTACACCTTC. It codes for CASREGVGGNYGYTF.

J is TRBJ1-1 and V is TRBV6-5; 9 nucleotides align to TRBD1. With 6 bases clipped from V and 5 bases from J, the junction kept 10 bases outside the gene matches. The V gene's germline CDR1 is MNHEY and CDR2 SVGAGI. There are 15 residues in the CDR3. The CDR3 region is CASREPTGGWTEAFF. As DNA, the CDR3 is TGTGCCAGCAGAGAACCGACAGGGGGATGGACTGAAGCTTTCTTT.

This chain uses TRBV5-1 with TRBJ1-3, with TRBD1 identical over 10 bases. The V and J ends lost 4 bases and 4 bases, in that order; junction bases with no gene match: 5. The CDR3 runs to 15 residues. Per the germline V gene, CDR1 is SGHRS and CDR2 is YFSETQ. The CDR3 DNA reads TGCGCCAGCAGCGCGACAGGGGGCGCCGGAAACACCATATATTTT. Translating gives CASSATGGAGNTIYF.

The chain uses TRBV2 and TRBJ1-2, with TRBD1 identical over 10 bases. The CDR3 covers 15 residues. Germline CDR1 reads SNHLY; CDR2 reads FYNNEI. V dropped 5 bases and J dropped 4; count of bases not matched to a gene: 7. The CDR3 is CASSRGTGEIYGYTF. DNA of the CDR3: TGTGCCAGCAGTAGGGGGACAGGGGAGATCTATGGCTACACCTTC.

This chain links TRBV12-5 with TRBJ2-1, with 8 bases aligning to TRBD2. The CDR3 totals 19 residues. V lost 0 bases, J lost 4 bases, and 14 bases stayed unmatched. CDR1 and CDR2 from the germline V gene are LGHNT and FRNRAP. The CDR3 DNA sequence: TGTGCTAGTGGTTTGGTACTCGGGAGGGCTACCAGGCAGTACAATGAGCAGTTCTTC. Its protein product is CASGLVLGRATRQYNEQFF.

The chain has TRBV6-1 and TRBJ2-2; weak D call: TRBD1 (5 bases). From germline, CDR1 is MNHNS and CDR2 SASEGT. This CDR3 comprises 14 residues. Deletions cut 4 bases from V and 2 bases from J, with 8 bases between. The CDR3 is CASSGQINTGELFF. For the CDR3, the DNA is TGTGCCAGCAGTGGACAGATTAACACCGGGGAGCTGTTTTTT.